This record concerns one T cell receptor beta chain sequence. The record originates from a study of OX40 agonist ivuxolimab in advanced cancers. The data were produced by immunoSEQ multiplex PCR, yet TCRdb's version contains in-frame clones alone and is incomplete. There are tens of thousands of clones in the sample; roughly 81% occur only once, and 17% lies in the top ten. The ends were cut back, 0 bases at V and 1 base at J, with 7 bases in the middle. The CDR3 runs 15 residues. From germline, CDR1 is MGHRA and CDR2 YSYEKL. The material sequenced was CD4+ or CD8+ T cells sorted from blood, taken in a trial of the OX40 agonist ivuxolimab. The rearrangement links TRBV4-1 to TRBJ1-5; maybe TRBD1 (5 bases). The receptor was derived from an adult with an advanced solid tumor such as melanoma, head and neck, liver or kidney cancer. This CDR3 reads CASSQDQGSNQPQHF. As DNA, the CDR3 is TGCGCCAGCAGCCAAGATCAGGGCAGCAATCAGCCCCAGCATTTT.